This paragraph covers one TCR beta chain sequence. The antigen is not known. The record originates from a study of T-cell reconstitution after alpha-beta-depleted transplantation in children. The study, taken as a whole, reports: One year after transplant, T-cell counts and diversity came mostly from newly produced T cells. Several patients had high TCRbeta diversity at day 60; it came from surviving recipient T cells and thymic progenitors. Expanded clones from the graft, numbering several hundred, reportedly supplied alpha-beta T cells about two months after transplant.

The V gene's germline CDR1 is DFQATT and CDR2 SNEGSKA (reference sequence). This CDR3 comprises 14 residues. Trimming cost V 6 bases and J 4 bases, with 18 bases left between them. The TCRbeta library incorporated unique molecular identifiers. TCRdb independently ran MiXCR on the PCR reads; one entry per CDR3 protein. The sample consists of 200,000 to 300,000 distinct CDR3 sequences, roughly a quarter of them appearing once. The receptor's source is a girl aged 2-10 years with Fanconi anemia, due to receive a stem cell transplant. The material sequenced was PBMCs, taken before TCRalphabeta/CD19-depleted stem cell transplant. The V and J genes are TRBV20-1 and TRBJ2-5; D perhaps matches TRBD2 (5 bases). The chain's CDR3 is CSAPHKTRPETQYF. CDR3 DNA: TGCAGTGCCCCGCATAAAACTAGGCCAGAGACCCAGTACTTC.